These 28 T cell receptor beta chains came from one sample sequenced in a study of control samples from healthy donors and cancer patients. Libraries were prepared by immunoSEQ multiplex PCR; TCRdb keeps only in-frame clonotypes and omits some of them. The data contain some 100,000 clones, roughly nine tenths of them singletons. What was sequenced was blood. Every receptor here comes from a woman aged 45-59 years in good health.

J is TRBJ1-6 and V is TRBV6-5, with D unclear. CDR1 MNHEY and CDR2 SVGAGI come from the germline V gene. The V gene lost 4 bases and the J gene lost 10 bases, with 11 bases spanning the gap. CDR3 size: 13 residues. CDR3 coding DNA: TGTGCCAGCAGTTTGCTATTCCACTCACCCCTCCACTTT. This sequence encodes CASSLLFHSPLHF.

This sequence joins TRBV11-3 and TRBJ1-3; D is ambiguous. Trimming took 2 bases from V and 0 from J, leaving 17 bases between them. The CDR3 covers 18 residues. CDR1 is SGHNT, CDR2 YENEEA, per germline. CDR3 sequence reads: CASSLNYRTLSSGNTIYF. The CDR3 DNA reads TGTGCCAGCAGCTTAAATTACCGGACGCTGAGCTCTGGAAACACCATATATTTT.

The CDR3 bases are TGTGCCACCAGCCACGGGATTAGCAATCAGCCCCAGCATTTT. It codes for CATSHGISNQPQHF. The V gene is TRBV15, the J gene TRBJ1-5, with D unresolved. The CDR3 extends over 14 amino acids. V lost 5 bases and J lost 0, with 8 bases in between. CDR1 and CDR2 from the germline V gene are LNHNV and YYDKDF (reference sequence). Complete variable domain (other parts from reference TRBV15 and TRBJ1-5): DAMVIQNPRYQVTQFGKPVTLSCSQTLNHNVMYWYQQKSSQAPKLLFHYYDKDFNNEADTPDNFQSRRPNTSFCFLDIRSPGLGDTAMYLCATSHGISNQPQHFGDGTRLSIL.

The rearrangement links TRBV7-9 to TRBJ2-3; D remains unclear. Germline V lookup: CDR1 SEHNR, CDR2 FQNEAQ (reference sequence). CDR3 length: 13 amino acids. V was shortened by 3 bases and J by 2 bases, with 6 bases between the two germline ends. CDR3 amino acids: CASSFKYTDTQYF. The CDR3 region has the DNA TGTGCCAGCAGCTTCAAATACACAGATACGCAGTATTTT.

V and J are TRBV19 and TRBJ1-4; tentative D call: TRBD1 (5 bases). V lost 3 bases, J lost 7 bases, and 12 bases lay in between. Germline CDR1 is LNHDA and CDR2 is SQIVND (reference sequence). The CDR3 has 14 amino acids. The CDR3: CASSIGREAEKLFF. The CDR3, as DNA: TGTGCCAGTAGTATTGGCAGGGAGGCTGAAAAACTGTTTTTT. Complete variable domain (other parts from reference TRBV19 and TRBJ1-4): DGGITQSPKYLFRKEGQNVTLSCEQNLNHDAMYWYRQDPGQGLRLIYYSQIVNDFQKGDIAEGYSVSREKKESFPLTVTSAQKNPTAFYLCASSIGREAEKLFFGSGTQLSVL.

The chain recombines TRBV11-2 with TRBJ2-6; no clear D gene. This CDR3 is built from 17 residues. Trimming took off 6 bases at V and 0 bases at J, with 15 bases between the two ends. Per the germline V gene, CDR1 is SGHAT and CDR2 is FQNNGV. The CDR3 nucleotides are TGTGCCAGCAGGAATCGCAGCCCTCTCTCTGGGGCCAACGTCCTGACTTTC. Encoded protein: CASRNRSPLSGANVLTF.

The chain uses TRBV18 and TRBJ2-1; no clear D. V was trimmed by 0 bases and J by 6 bases, leaving 9 bases between them. The CDR3 extends over 14 amino acids. Germline values: CDR1 KGHSH, CDR2 LQKENI. CDR3 in DNA: TGTGCCAGCTCACCACCCCCCGGGCGCAATGAGCAGTTCTTC. Translating it yields CASSPPPGRNEQFF. Using reference TRBV18 and TRBJ2-1 for the parts outside the CDR3, the full variable domain is NAGVMQNPRHLVRRRGQEARLRCSPMKGHSHVYWYRQLPEEGLKFMVYLQKENIIDESGMPKERFSAEFPKEGPSILRIQQVVRGDSAAYFCASSPPPGRNEQFFGPGTRLTVL.

The chain combines TRBV4-1 with TRBJ1-1, with 9 bases lining up with TRBD1. This CDR3 has 15 amino acids. Germline V CDR1 and CDR2: MGHRA, YSYEKL. The V and J ends lost 3 bases and 4 bases, in that order; junction bases with no gene match: 6. The chain's CDR3 is CASSQNRGQGTEAFF. The CDR3 DNA sequence: TGCGCCAGCAGCCAGAACAGGGGGCAGGGCACTGAAGCTTTCTTT.

The rearrangement uses TRBV13 and TRBJ2-7, with 8 bases that match TRBD1. Germline V lookup: CDR1 PRHDT, CDR2 FYEKMQ (reference sequence). V shed 5 bases, J shed 12 bases, and the junction held 15 bases outside the gene matches. The CDR3 sequence is 14 residues long. The CDR3 spells CASSARDRWGEVYF. DNA for the CDR3: TGTGCCAGCAGCGCCCGGGACAGGTGGGGGGAAGTGTACTTC. The full variable domain, rest sourced from reference TRBV13 and TRBJ2-7, is AAGVIQSPRHLIKEKRETATLKCYPIPRHDTVYWYQQGPGQDPQFLISFYEKMQSDKGSIPDRFSAQQFSDYHSELNMSSLELGDSALYFCASSARDRWGEVYFGPGTRLTVT.

The chain couples TRBV11-2 to TRBJ2-5, with 9 bases identical to TRBD2. The junction had 11 bases not matched to a gene; V was cut back by 1 base and J by 5 bases. Germline lookup yields CDR1 SGHAT and CDR2 FQNNGV. This CDR3 spans 17 amino acids. CDR3 region: CASSLGVAGDVGETQYF. The CDR3 DNA reads as TGTGCCAGCAGCTTAGGGGTAGCGGGAGATGTGGGGGAGACCCAGTACTTC.

This clone was counted at least ten times. The genes are TRBV12-5 and TRBJ1-6; D is unresolved. V lost 0 bases, J lost 8 bases, and 14 bases lay in between. CDR1 and CDR2 (germline): LGHNT, FRNRAP. The CDR3 sequence is 16 residues long. As DNA, the CDR3 is TGTGCTAGTGGTTTGGTACGATGGCGCAATGATTCACCCCTCCACTTT. Residues: CASGLVRWRNDSPLHF.

The chain is built from TRBV5-1 and TRBJ1-2; the D gene is possibly TRBD1 (6 bases). Germline CDR1 SGHRS, CDR2 YFSETQ. The CDR3 contains 14 residues. The V gene lost 0 bases and the J gene lost 4 bases, with 10 bases spanning the gap. The CDR3 nucleotides are TGCGCCAGCAGCTTGGGTGGGGGCTCCTATGGCTACACCTTC. Translated, it gives CASSLGGGSYGYTF.

This clone came up once. The chain couples TRBV5-5 to TRBJ2-7; perhaps TRBD2 as D (7 bases). V lost 2 bases to trimming and J lost 6 bases, with 15 bases between them. From germline, CDR1 is SGHKS and CDR2 YYEKEE (reference sequence). This CDR3 region has 14 residues. The CDR3 DNA is TGTGCCAGCAGCTTAACAGGGTGGGGGGGCGAGCAGTACTTC. Translating gives CASSLTGWGGEQYF.

This clone was detected only once. CDR3 sequence (DNA): TGTGCCAGCAGCTCAGGGAGAGGGTCCTACAATGAGCAGTTCTTC. Protein product: CASSSGRGSYNEQFF. The J gene is TRBJ2-1, the V gene TRBV11-3; D could derive from TRBD1 or TRBD2 (5 bases each). This CDR3 comprises 15 residues. Trimming cost V 4 bases and J 1 base, with 11 bases left between them. Germline assignment: CDR1 SGHNT and CDR2 YENEEA.

The gene calls are TRBV7-2 and TRBJ2-5, with 9 bases lining up with TRBD1. The J segment lost 5 bases and the V segment lost 5 bases, leaving 3 bases of the junction unmatched. This CDR3 is built from 13 residues. Germline V gene sequence: CDR1 SGHTA, CDR2 FQGNSA. The CDR3, as DNA: TGTGCCAGCAGCACAGGGGGCTTCGAGACCCAGTACTTC. Translating it yields CASSTGGFETQYF.

The rearrangement links TRBV4-2 to TRBJ1-2; D gene ambiguous. Germline values: CDR1 LGHNA, CDR2 YNFKEQ. V was clipped by 4 bases and J by 4 bases, with 16 bases between them. This CDR3 comprises 15 residues. The CDR3 loop reads CASSPPTQAFYGYTF. The CDR3 DNA reads as TGTGCCAGCAGCCCCCCAACACAAGCGTTCTATGGCTACACCTTC.

V gene TRBV21-1 combines with J gene TRBJ1-1; TRBD1 is the table's D call, not checked against the DNA. TRBV21-1 is a documented pseudogene. The CDR3 spans 15 residues. The CDR3 protein is CASSKQQGGCTEAFF. The CDR3 DNA reads as TGTGCCAGCAGCAAACAACAGGGGGGTTGCACTGAAGCTTTCTTT.

The chain uses TRBV9 and TRBJ1-6, with a tentative D call TRBD1 (6 bases). The germline V gene encodes CDR1 SGDLS and CDR2 YYNGEE. The CDR3 has 15 residues. The V gene lost 0 bases and the J gene lost 10 bases, with 14 bases spanning the gap. CDR3 protein: CASSVGNRDRSPLHF. The DNA for the CDR3 is TGTGCCAGCAGCGTAGGGAACAGGGATAGATCACCCCTCCACTTT.

V gene TRBV7-2 combines with J gene TRBJ1-4; a possible D gene is TRBD1 (5 bases). The CDR3 consists of 15 residues. Trimming took 6 bases from V and 3 from J, leaving 14 bases between them. From germline, CDR1 is SGHTA and CDR2 FQGNSA. The CDR3 sequence: CASRLTGISNEKLFF. The CDR3 DNA reads TGTGCCAGCAGGCTCACAGGCATTTCTAATGAAAAACTGTTTTTT.

This sequence joins TRBV7-8 and TRBJ2-5, with 9 bases matching TRBD2. After removal of 0 bases from V and 5 bases from J, the junction contained 7 bases not matched to a gene. The CDR3 contains 16 residues. The V gene's germline CDR1 is SGHVS and CDR2 FQNEAQ. Written as DNA, the CDR3 is TGTGCCAGCAGCTTAGCTCGGGCTAGCGGGGCTGAGACCCAGTACTTC. This codes for CASSLARASGAETQYF. Full variable domain (remainder filled in from reference TRBV7-8 and TRBJ2-5): GAGVSQSPRYKVAKRGQDVALRCDPISGHVSLFWYQQALGQGPEFLTYFQNEAQLDKSGLPSDRFFAERPEGSVSTLKIQRTQQEDSAVYLCASSLARASGAETQYFGPGTRLLVL.

The rearrangement links TRBV28 to TRBJ1-4, with D maybe TRBD1 (6 bases). V gave up 2 bases and J gave up 4 bases, with 14 bases separating them. CDR3 size: 16 residues. Germline CDR1 is MDHEN and CDR2 is SYDVKM. The CDR3 nucleotides are TGTGCCAGCAGTTTAACCCCAGGGGCCTATAATGAAAAACTGTTTTTT. Translated: CASSLTPGAYNEKLFF.

This chain links TRBV7-8 with TRBJ2-1; D perhaps matches TRBD1 (6 bases). Trimming left V 3 bases short and J 3 bases short, with 15 bases between. CDR1 SGHVS and CDR2 FQNEAQ come from the germline V gene. CDR3 length: 16 amino acids. In DNA, the CDR3 is TGTGCCAGCAGCTTGGCGAACAGGGCCGGCTACAATGAGCAGTTCTTC. It translates to CASSLANRAGYNEQFF.

CDR3 coding DNA: TGTGCCAGCAGCCCACAAGGGACAGATCCCTACAATGAGCAGTTCTTC. Residues: CASSPQGTDPYNEQFF. The chain joins TRBV7-3 to TRBJ2-1; TRBD1 aligns across 7 bases. J lost 2 bases, V lost 5 bases, and 9 bases had no gene match. Germline lookup yields CDR1 SGHTA and CDR2 FQGTGA. This CDR3 has 16 amino acids.

The chain has TRBV7-2 and TRBJ2-2; the D gene is possibly TRBD1 (6 bases). V lost 5 bases, J lost 4 bases, and 23 bases lay in between. Germline CDR1 is SGHTA and CDR2 is FQGNSA. The length of the CDR3 is 18 residues. Here the CDR3 reads CASSPTGTLQAVTGELFF. The CDR3 DNA sequence: TGTGCCAGCAGCCCCACCGGGACACTGCAAGCGGTCACCGGGGAGCTGTTTTTT.

This chain connects TRBV27 to TRBJ2-2; D might be TRBD1 or TRBD2, each matching 5 bases. The CDR3 spans 15 residues. The germline gives CDR1 MNHEY, CDR2 SMNVEV (reference sequence). Trimming left V 3 bases short and J 3 bases short, with 11 bases between. The CDR3 is CASSFSGAYTGELFF. CDR3 in DNA: TGTGCCAGCAGTTTCTCCGGGGCATACACCGGGGAGCTGTTTTTT.

This rearrangement joins TRBV11-3 to TRBJ2-2, with unresolved D. CDR1 is SGHNT, CDR2 YENEEA, per germline. Trimming removed 5 bases from V and 8 bases from J, with 9 bases in between. The CDR3 runs 12 residues. In nucleotides, the CDR3 is TGTGCCAGCAGCGATCAGTTAGGGGAGCTGTTTTTT. This sequence encodes CASSDQLGELFF.

The V and J genes are TRBV2 and TRBJ2-1; D could derive from TRBD1 or TRBD2 (6 bases each). The CDR3 loop spans 14 amino acids. V was pared by 8 bases and J by 5 bases, with 16 bases between. In germline, CDR1 is SNHLY, CDR2 FYNNEI. CDR3 nucleotides: TGTGCCAGCCGGAGGGACCGACAGGACAATGAGCAGTTCTTC. As protein: CASRRDRQDNEQFF.

The V call is TRBV5-1, the J call TRBJ1-2; 11 nucleotides agree with TRBD1. Germline V gene data show CDR1 as SGHRS and CDR2 as YFSETQ. CDR3 length equals 15 residues. The junction had 1 base not matched to a gene; V was cut back by 0 bases and J by 3 bases. For the CDR3, the DNA is TGCGCCAGCAGCTTGGGGACAGGGGGCGACTATGGCTACACCTTC. It encodes CASSLGTGGDYGYTF.